The clone carrying this T cell receptor beta chain was observed a handful of times. The antigen is undetermined. This sample was included in a study of cytomegalovirus exposure and HLA in healthy donors. 60 Vbeta and 13 Jbeta primers were used in PCR. Only in-frame clones appear in the TCRdb table, and some are missing; sequencing was by immunoSEQ multiplex PCR. Here the sample spans approximately 110,000 clones, 70% to 80% being singletons. General study results and limits: Roughly uniform sequencing depth across donors was assumed, possibly incorrectly. In all likelihood, a cluster of highly shared sequence variants was a sequencing artifact.

There are 18 residues in the CDR3. Unmatched junction bases numbered 16, after V lost 4 bases and J lost 2 bases. The V gene's germline CDR1 is GTSNPN and CDR2 SVGIG (reference sequence). Input material: PBMCs. V and J are TRBV30 and TRBJ1-2; 10 positions match TRBD1. This receptor was obtained from a middle-aged man in good health and CMV-seronegative. CDR3 amino acids: CAWKREVGQGILNYGYTF. The CDR3 nucleotides are TGTGCCTGGAAAAGGGAGGTGGGACAGGGGATTCTCAACTATGGCTACACCTTC.